This record covers a single T cell receptor (beta chain). Its target is unknown. J gave up 7 bases and V 2 bases, and 6 bases lay outside the gene matches. Germline-derived CDR1 and CDR2 are MNHEY and SVGAGI. CDR3 length: 14 amino acids. Each donor was nominally healthy when sampled (though unrecorded immune exposures were likely). The data are from a study of cytomegalovirus exposure and HLA in healthy donors. About the study: Unique TCR beta sequences numbering about 100 million came from about 179 million T cells in an earlier analysis. Inside one of the first data releases sat 80 million to 95 million unique TCRs taken from HLA-typed donors.

With 60 Vbeta and 13 Jbeta primers, the PCR was carried out. Here immunoSEQ multiplex PCR was the method, and the copy in TCRdb shows in-frame clones only, minus some. This table has some 240,000 clones, over 90% appearing once. Notes on the study in general: Across all donors, roughly uniform sequencing depth was an assumption of the presence/absence analyses.

The chain links TRBV6-5 to TRBJ1-1, with 8 nucleotides matching TRBD1. The sequence came from a girl aged 2 to 9 in good health and CMV-seronegative. Sequencing was performed on PBMCs. For the CDR3, the DNA is TGTGCCAGCAGTTACGCAGGGGGCGCATTTGAAGCTTTCTTT. Residues: CASSYAGGAFEAFF.